One sample yielded the 24 T cell receptor beta chains listed below, sequenced in a study of neoadjuvant anti-PD-1 for oral cavity cancer. Indicated time point: after neoadjuvant nivolumab, at surgical resection. TCRdb keeps only in-frame clones here, not all; method: immunoSEQ multiplex PCR. The sample includes over 11,000 clones, roughly four fifths of them seen just once. The starting material was PBMCs, obtained after nivolumab (anti-PD-1) treatment. The source of these receptors is a person aged 35-79 years with oral cavity squamous cell carcinoma.

CDR3 nucleotides: TGTGCCAGCAGTTTGAACAGGGGTGGAACCTACGAGCAGTACTTC. It translates to CASSLNRGGTYEQYF. This chain joins TRBV6-5 and TRBJ2-7, with 7 bases aligning to TRBD1. J gave up 2 bases and V 4 bases, and 8 bases lay outside the gene matches. The germline V gene has CDR1 MNHEY and CDR2 SVGAGI. CDR3 length equals 15 residues.

This chain links TRBV30 with TRBJ2-7; 7 bases match TRBD2. The CDR3 is made up of 14 amino acids. Germline CDR1 reads GTSNPN; CDR2 reads SVGIG (reference sequence). V dropped 0 bases and J dropped 3; count of bases not matched to a gene: 5. CDR3 nucleotide sequence: TGTGCCTGGAGTGTACATGGGAGGGTCTACGAGCAGTACTTC. This translates into CAWSVHGRVYEQYF.

The rearrangement joins TRBV7-8 to TRBJ1-5; D unclear. This CDR3 spans 16 amino acids. Germline CDR1 and CDR2: SGHVS and FQNEAQ. Trimming took off 1 base at V and 0 bases at J, with 10 bases between the two ends. Here the CDR3 reads CASSLERFYSNQPQHF. The DNA for the CDR3 is TGTGCCAGCAGCTTAGAGAGGTTTTATAGCAATCAGCCCCAGCATTTT.

The chain uses TRBV5-1 and TRBJ2-7; 8 nucleotides agree with TRBD2. Germline V gene lookup returns CDR1 SGHRS and CDR2 YFSETQ. The CDR3 spans 17 residues. V was clipped by 1 base and J by 5 bases; unmatched bases: 14. CDR3 coding DNA: TGCGCCAGCAGCTTGTTCCCTCGGGGCGGGAGGAGGAACGAGCAGTACTTC. Amino acids: CASSLFPRGGRRNEQYF.

The rearrangement joins TRBV30 to TRBJ2-2, with D unresolved. The germline V and J ends were trimmed by 0 bases and 4 bases, with 12 bases remaining between them. From germline, CDR1 is GTSNPN and CDR2 SVGIG (reference sequence). The CDR3 contains 15 residues. CDR3 residues: CAWSVGGWVTGELFF. DNA of the CDR3: TGTGCCTGGAGTGTAGGCGGTTGGGTCACCGGGGAGCTGTTTTTT.

The chain carries TRBV2 and TRBJ1-5; D gene uncertain. Germline-derived CDR1 and CDR2 are SNHLY and FYNNEI. Trimming cost V 4 bases and J 3 bases, with 7 bases left between them. The CDR3 loop spans 13 amino acids. The CDR3 sequence: CASSVWVNQPQHF. The CDR3 DNA follows: TGTGCCAGCAGTGTTTGGGTCAATCAGCCCCAGCATTTT. The variable domain in full, completed from reference TRBV2 and TRBJ1-5, reads EPEVTQTPSHQVTQMGQEVILRCVPISNHLYFYWYRQILGQKVEFLVSFYNNEISEKSEIFDDQFSVERPDGSNFTLKIRSTKLEDSAMYFCASSVWVNQPQHFGDGTRLSIL.

The genes are TRBV18 and TRBJ2-7; D remains ambiguous. Per germline, CDR1 KGHSH and CDR2 LQKENI. Trimming left V 3 bases short and J 0 bases short, with 12 bases between. The CDR3 length is 15 residues. CDR3 bases: TGTGCCAGCTCACCGGCAGGTTGGGTCTCCTACGAGCAGTACTTC. Its protein product is CASSPAGWVSYEQYF.

The chain employs TRBV5-1 and TRBJ1-3; no clear D gene. CDR1 and CDR2 (germline): SGHRS, YFSETQ. The V gene lost 0 bases and the J gene lost 4 bases, with 8 bases spanning the gap. This CDR3 contains 14 residues. The CDR3 region has the DNA TGCGCCAGCAGCTTGGTAGGGTACGGAAACACCATATATTTT. Its translation: CASSLVGYGNTIYF.

The chain recombines TRBV27 with TRBJ2-7; D remains unclear. From germline, CDR1 is MNHEY and CDR2 SMNVEV (reference sequence). The CDR3 covers 13 residues. Trimming cost V 8 bases and J 6 bases, with 17 bases left between them. CDR3 region: CASAPRNGFEQYF. The CDR3 bases are TGTGCCAGCGCGCCGCGGAACGGATTCGAGCAGTACTTC.

J is TRBJ2-3 and V is TRBV11-2; D unresolved. Trimming left V 5 bases short and J 2 bases short, with 5 bases between. From germline, CDR1 is SGHAT and CDR2 FQNNGV. There are 12 residues in the CDR3. CDR3 residues: CASSPNTDTQYF. The CDR3 DNA reads as TGTGCCAGCAGCCCCAACACAGATACGCAGTATTTT.

The chain uses TRBV19 and TRBJ1-4, with D uncertain. This CDR3 has 13 amino acids. Per the germline V gene, CDR1 is LNHDA and CDR2 is SQIVND (reference sequence). Trimming removed 3 bases at V and 8 bases at J, with 10 bases between. The CDR3 nucleotides read TGTGCCAGTAGTATTCAACCGAGAGAAAAACTGTTTTTT. This codes for CASSIQPREKLFF.

The chain couples TRBV7-3 to TRBJ2-7; possibly TRBD1 or TRBD2 for D (5 bases each). The CDR3 consists of 15 residues. Between the trimmed V and J ends, which lost 2 bases and 6 bases, there was a span of 17 bases. CDR1 is SGHTA, CDR2 FQGTGA, per germline. The CDR3 nucleotides read TGTGCCAGCAGCTTAGACCCGTACATCGGGGCCGAGCAGTACTTC. Protein product: CASSLDPYIGAEQYF.

The chain has TRBV28 and TRBJ2-3; no clear D gene. The CDR3 sequence is 11 residues long. Trimming left V 3 bases short and J 6 bases short, with 4 bases between. CDR1 and CDR2 (germline): MDHEN, SYDVKM. Here the CDR3 DNA reads TGTGCCAGCAGTTTGAGGGATACGCAGTATTTT. It translates to CASSLRDTQYF.

This chain joins TRBV19 and TRBJ2-7; TRBD1 matches 8 bases. The junction had 5 bases not matched to a gene; V was cut back by 5 bases and J by 2 bases. The CDR3 loop spans 14 amino acids. Germline values: CDR1 LNHDA, CDR2 SQIVND (reference sequence). The CDR3 bases are TGTGCCAGTAGTCCAGGACAGGGAACCTACGAGCAGTACTTC. Translated, it gives CASSPGQGTYEQYF.

The rearrangement links TRBV4-1 to TRBJ2-7; the D gene is possibly TRBD1 (8 bases). In germline, CDR1 is MGHRA, CDR2 YSYEKL. Trimming removed 0 bases at V and 3 bases at J, with 18 bases between. CDR3 size: 17 residues. CDR3 nucleotides: TGCGCCAGCAGCCAAGAACACGGGGGGACAGGTAACTACGAGCAGTACTTC. The encoded protein is CASSQEHGGTGNYEQYF.

The V call is TRBV18, the J call TRBJ1-1; TRBD1 matches 12 bases. There are 14 residues in the CDR3. Trimming at V came to 3 bases and at J to 5 bases, leaving 1 base not matched to a gene. Per germline, CDR1 KGHSH and CDR2 LQKENI. CDR3 nucleotide sequence: TGTGCCAGCTCACCGGGACAGGGGGCGACTGAAGCTTTCTTT. Its protein is CASSPGQGATEAFF. The whole variable domain, remainder taken from reference TRBV18 and TRBJ1-1, is NAGVMQNPRHLVRRRGQEARLRCSPMKGHSHVYWYRQLPEEGLKFMVYLQKENIIDESGMPKERFSAEFPKEGPSILRIQQVVRGDSAAYFCASSPGQGATEAFFGQGTRLTVV.

The gene calls are TRBV7-9 and TRBJ1-5; D perhaps matches TRBD1 (5 bases). Germline assignment: CDR1 SEHNR and CDR2 FQNEAQ (reference sequence). This CDR3 comprises 13 residues. V lost 5 bases to trimming and J lost 7 bases, with 12 bases between them. Here the CDR3 reads CASSPQGNQPQHF. The CDR3 DNA sequence: TGTGCCAGCAGCCCCCAGGGAAACCAGCCCCAGCATTTT. The entire variable domain, with the rest obtained from reference TRBV7-9 and TRBJ1-5, is as follows: DTGVSQNPRHKITKRGQNVTFRCDPISEHNRLYWYRQTLGQGPEFLTYFQNEAQLEKSRLLSDRFSAERPKGSFSTLEIQRTEQGDSAMYLCASSPQGNQPQHFGDGTRLSIL.

V is TRBV19 and J is TRBJ1-1; no clear D. Trimming took off 5 bases at V and 5 bases at J, with 12 bases between the two ends. The CDR3 extends over 13 amino acids. Per germline, CDR1 LNHDA and CDR2 SQIVND (reference sequence). In DNA form, the CDR3 reads TGTGCCAGTAGTCCCTACAGAAAAACTGAAGCTTTCTTT. Translated, it gives CASSPYRKTEAFF.

The chain uses TRBV11-2 and TRBJ1-4, with TRBD1 matching 10 bases. The CDR3 covers 15 residues. The J segment lost 7 bases and the V segment lost 4 bases, leaving 6 bases of the junction unmatched. Germline values: CDR1 SGHAT, CDR2 FQNNGV. The CDR3: CASSSAGTGAEKLFF. The CDR3 nucleotides are TGTGCCAGCAGCTCGGCCGGGACAGGGGCTGAAAAACTGTTTTTT.

CDR3 bases: TGTGCCATCAGTGACCCTGGACTAGCAGGCTCCTACAATGAGCAGTTCTTC. It yields the protein CAISDPGLAGSYNEQFF. The chain uses TRBV10-3 and TRBJ2-1, with TRBD2 matching 8 bases. The germline gives CDR1 ENHRY, CDR2 SYGVKD. CDR3 length: 17 amino acids. Losses at the gene ends were 3 bases for V and 0 bases for J; bases not matched to a gene: 7.

This chain links TRBV4-1 with TRBJ2-3, with 9 bases identical to TRBD2. J gave up 6 bases and V 0 bases, and 7 bases lay outside the gene matches. The CDR3 length is 16 residues. Germline CDR1 MGHRA, CDR2 YSYEKL. The CDR3 region is CASSQEGGRAGDTQYF. In nucleotides, the CDR3 is TGCGCCAGCAGCCAAGAAGGCGGGAGGGCCGGGGATACGCAGTATTTT.

Concerning this clone: The junction and the germline gene differ at one end; a read error may be behind it. V is TRBV7-7 and J is TRBJ2-1, with TRBD2 matching over 13 bases. This CDR3 is 16 amino acids long. The V gene's germline CDR1 is SSHAT and CDR2 FNYEAQ (reference sequence). CDR3: CASSLSLAGGRNEQFF. The CDR3 region has the DNA TGTGCTAGCAGCTTATCACTAGCGGGGGGGCGAAATGAGCAGTTCTTC.

This clone appeared a single time. In DNA, the CDR3 is TGTGCCTGGAACGGGAACACTGAAGCTTTCTTT. The encoded protein is CAWNGNTEAFF. The chain employs TRBV30 and TRBJ1-1; no clear D gene. The CDR3 covers 11 residues. CDR1 is GTSNPN, CDR2 SVGIG, per germline (reference sequence). V dropped 4 bases and J dropped 1 base, with 4 bases sitting between them.

This rearrangement joins TRBV30 to TRBJ2-7; weak D call: TRBD1 (6 bases). The germline V gene encodes CDR1 GTSNPN and CDR2 SVGIG (reference sequence). The CDR3 sequence is 13 residues long. V lost 0 bases and J 5 bases, leaving 11 bases between the germline ends. CDR3 sequence reads: CAWSVGAGDEQYF. The CDR3 region has the DNA TGTGCCTGGAGTGTAGGGGCAGGGGACGAGCAGTACTTC.